Listed below are T cell receptor beta chains from one sample, sequenced in a study of T-cell reconstitution after alpha-beta-depleted transplantation in children. One entry per CDR3 protein results from TCRdb running MiXCR on the PCR reads. The table shows roughly 49,000 distinct CDR3 sequences, with nearly 9.5% occurring only once. The sample in question was PBMCs, mostly from graft donor cells, obtained 60 days after TCRalphabeta/CD19-depleted stem cell transplant. Every receptor here comes from a male patient under 10 years old who had a stem cell transplant for chronic granulomatous disease, so the T cells may come from the graft donor. The CDR3 runs from the conserved cysteine through the conserved F or W. The D gene is left open where the match is weak. A row's size may be missing; if present it is once, few, many or a size class.

D gene: NA
J gene: TRBJ2-6
V gene: TRBV19
clone size: NA
CDR3 protein: CASSDRGSGANVLTF
CDR3 DNA: TGTGCCAGTAGCGATCGGGGCTCTGGGGCCAACGTCCTGACTTTC

D gene: NA
J gene: TRBJ2-1
V gene: TRBV6-2/TRBV6-3
clone size: many
CDR3 protein: CASSYGRVVRDNEQFF
CDR3 DNA: TGTGCCAGCAGTTACGGTAGAGTGGTTCGTGACAATGAGCAGTTCTTC

D gene: NA
J gene: TRBJ1-2
V gene: TRBV20-1
clone size: NA
CDR3 protein: CSARDLRGAYGYTF
CDR3 DNA: TGCAGTGCTAGAGATCTGAGGGGGGCCTATGGCTACACCTTC

D gene: TRBD2
J gene: TRBJ2-1
V gene: TRBV10-1
clone size: many
CDR3 protein: CASSEWAGQGLAGVEQFF
CDR3 DNA: TGCGCCAGCAGTGAGTGGGCAGGCCAAGGACTAGCGGGAGTTGAGCAGTTCTTC

D gene: NA
J gene: TRBJ2-2
V gene: TRBV27
clone size: NA
CDR3 protein: CASSPDRPGELFF
CDR3 DNA: TGTGCCAGCAGTCCCGACAGGCCCGGGGAGCTGTTTTTT

D gene: NA
J gene: TRBJ1-5
V gene: TRBV10-2
clone size: many
CDR3 protein: CASRVGGNQPQHF
CDR3 DNA: TGCGCCAGCAGGGTAGGGGGCAATCAGCCCCAGCATTTT

D gene: NA
J gene: TRBJ1-6
V gene: TRBV5-1
clone size: NA
CDR3 protein: CASSLAADVGSPLHF
CDR3 DNA: TGCGCCAGCAGCTTGGCGGCGGATGTCGGTTCACCCCTCCACTTT

D gene: NA
J gene: TRBJ1-1
V gene: TRBV7-3
clone size: NA
CDR3 protein: CASSLTENSEAFF
CDR3 DNA: TGTGCCAGCAGCTTAACCGAGAACTCTGAAGCTTTCTTT

D gene: TRBD2
J gene: TRBJ2-1
V gene: TRBV20-1
clone size: many
CDR3 protein: CSARGLAGESGFNEQFF
CDR3 DNA: TGCAGTGCTAGAGGGCTAGCGGGAGAATCGGGTTTTAATGAGCAGTTCTTC

D gene: NA
J gene: TRBJ2-1
V gene: TRBV20-1
clone size: many
CDR3 protein: CSARGVGAVNEQFF
CDR3 DNA: TGCAGTGCTAGGGGGGTGGGAGCAGTCAATGAGCAGTTCTTC

D gene: NA
J gene: TRBJ2-7
V gene: TRBV20-1
clone size: many
CDR3 protein: CSAVSLEQYF
CDR3 DNA: TGCAGTGCTGTAAGCCTTGAGCAGTACTTC

D gene: TRBD2
J gene: TRBJ2-1
V gene: TRBV12-3/TRBV12-4
clone size: many
CDR3 protein: CASSPRTSRGTYNEQFF
CDR3 DNA: TGTGCCAGCAGCCCGCGGACTAGTAGAGGGACCTACAATGAGCAGTTCTTC

D gene: NA
J gene: TRBJ2-7
V gene: TRBV5-5
clone size: many
CDR3 protein: CASSRHFGVIGGTYEQYF
CDR3 DNA: TGTGCCAGCAGCCGTCACTTTGGGGTGATCGGGGGCACCTACGAGCAGTACTTC

D gene: NA
J gene: TRBJ1-1
V gene: TRBV6-6
clone size: many
CDR3 protein: CASSRDRRGMNTEAFF
CDR3 DNA: TGTGCCAGCAGCCGAGACCGGCGGGGAATGAACACTGAAGCTTTCTTT

D gene: NA
J gene: TRBJ2-1
V gene: TRBV18
clone size: many
CDR3 protein: CASCLTGNEQFF
CDR3 DNA: TGTGCCAGCTGCCTCACAGGGAATGAGCAGTTCTTC

D gene: NA
J gene: TRBJ2-5
V gene: TRBV6-1
clone size: NA
CDR3 protein: CASSVGPPETQYF
CDR3 DNA: TGTGCCAGCAGTGTAGGGCCCCCAGAGACCCAGTACTTC

D gene: TRBD2
J gene: TRBJ2-3
V gene: TRBV20-1
clone size: many
CDR3 protein: CSAISGSGRATDTQYF
CDR3 DNA: TGCAGTGCTATAAGTGGTAGCGGGAGGGCCACAGATACGCAGTATTTT

D gene: NA
J gene: TRBJ2-1
V gene: TRBV20-1
clone size: NA
CDR3 protein: CSARDPRGRNYNEQFF
CDR3 DNA: TGCAGTGCTAGAGATCCTAGAGGCCGTAACTACAATGAGCAGTTCTTC

D gene: TRBD1
J gene: TRBJ2-7
V gene: TRBV5-1
clone size: many
CDR3 protein: CASSPHPPGQGASYEQYF
CDR3 DNA: TGCGCCAGCAGCCCACACCCCCCGGGACAGGGGGCCTCCTACGAGCAGTACTTC

D gene: TRBD1
J gene: TRBJ2-2
V gene: TRBV4-3
clone size: few
CDR3 protein: CASRRGLDTGELFF
CDR3 DNA: TGCGCCAGCAGAAGGGGGCTCGACACCGGGGAGCTGTTTTTT

D gene: NA
J gene: TRBJ2-2
V gene: TRBV20-1
clone size: many
CDR3 protein: CSARAGGPKTGELFF
CDR3 DNA: TGCAGTGCTAGAGCAGGAGGGCCGAAAACCGGGGAGCTGTTTTTT

D gene: TRBD2
J gene: TRBJ2-2
V gene: TRBV10-1
clone size: many
CDR3 protein: CASSGPSGTGELFF
CDR3 DNA: TGCGCCAGCAGTGGACCTAGCGGAACCGGGGAGCTGTTTTTT